This T cell receptor (beta chain) comes out of a study of shared clonotypes between healthy human individuals. Overall study results and limits: In general, naive subsets displayed greater estimated richness than memory subsets did. Generation of non-shared clonotypes was less probable than generation of clonotypes shared by all four donors.

Germline CDR1 is LNHDA and CDR2 is SQIVND (reference sequence). The trim removed 4 bases at V and 8 bases at J, leaving 7 bases unmatched. The CDR3 is 16 residues long. Replicate PCRs from sorted subsets contained roughly 220 ng DNA, which is 30,000 to 35,000 T cell genomes. Produced via immunoSEQ multiplex PCR; TCRdb's table is partial and in-frame only. The sample holds about 110,000 clones, roughly 70% seen once. CD45RO+ cells plus CCR7-negative CD45RA+ TemRA cells formed CD8 memory. In its sample, this clone was seen many times. Its matching antigen is unknown. The TCR comes from a woman aged 25 to 45 in good health. Sequenced input: memory CD8+ T cells sorted from blood. The sample's subset: CD45RO+ cells pooled with CCR7-negative TemRA cells. This sequence joins TRBV19 and TRBJ2-1; 14 positions match TRBD2. The CDR3 coding sequence is TGTGCCAGTAGTACGACCGGGACTAGCGGGAGCGATGAGCAGTTCTTC. Protein: CASSTTGTSGSDEQFF.